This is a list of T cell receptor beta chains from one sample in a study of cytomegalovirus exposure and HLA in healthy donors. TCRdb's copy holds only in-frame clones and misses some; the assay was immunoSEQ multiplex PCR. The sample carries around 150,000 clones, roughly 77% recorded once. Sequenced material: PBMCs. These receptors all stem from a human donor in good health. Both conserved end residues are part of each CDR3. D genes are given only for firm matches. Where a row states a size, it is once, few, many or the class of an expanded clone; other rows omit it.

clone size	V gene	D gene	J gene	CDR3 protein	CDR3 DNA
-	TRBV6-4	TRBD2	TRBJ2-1	CASSDLAGGPYEQFF	TGTGCCAGCAGTGATTTAGCGGGAGGGCCCTATGAGCAGTTCTTC
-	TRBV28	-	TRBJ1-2	CASSFKRSLANYGYTF	TGTGCCAGCAGTTTTAAACGGTCCCTAGCTAACTATGGCTACACCTTC
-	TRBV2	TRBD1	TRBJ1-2	CASTHRGDGYTF	TGTGCCAGCACGCACAGGGGGGACGGCTACACCTTC
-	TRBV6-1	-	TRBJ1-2	CATPKAQGVYGYTF	TGTGCCACCCCAAAAGCTCAGGGCGTTTATGGCTACACCTTC
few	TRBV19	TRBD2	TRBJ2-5	CASSIGLAEQETQYF	TGTGCCAGTAGCATCGGACTAGCGGAACAAGAGACCCAGTACTTC
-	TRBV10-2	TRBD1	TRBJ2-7	CASSVQGAYEQYF	TGCGCCAGCAGTGTACAGGGGGCTTACGAGCAGTACTTC
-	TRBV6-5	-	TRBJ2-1	CASSDRYNEQFF	TGTGCCAGCAGCGACAGGTACAATGAGCAGTTCTTC
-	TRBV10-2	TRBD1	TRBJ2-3	CASSPRQGVGPDTQYF	TGCGCCAGCAGTCCCCGACAGGGCGTGGGTCCAGATACGCAGTATTTT
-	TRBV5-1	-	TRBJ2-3	CASSYVTSTTDTQYF	TGCGCCAGCAGCTACGTAACTAGCACCACAGATACGCAGTATTTT
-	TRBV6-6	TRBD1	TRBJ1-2	CASSYDKNRQGRCTF	TGTGCCAGCAGTTACGATAAGAATAGACAGGGTCGTTGCACCTTC
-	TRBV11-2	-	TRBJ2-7	CASSLGPGSIGREQYF	TGTGCCAGCAGCTTAGGGCCGGGGTCCATAGGGAGGGAGCAGTACTTC
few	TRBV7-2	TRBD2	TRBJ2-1	CASSLGTSANEQFF	TGTGCCAGCAGCTTAGGGACTAGCGCAAATGAGCAGTTCTTC
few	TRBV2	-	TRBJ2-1	CASSDKTDTMKQFF	TGTGCCAGCAGTGATAAAACGGACACAATGAAGCAGTTCTTC
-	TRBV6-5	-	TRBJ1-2	CASSYKPGNYGYTF	TGTGCCAGCAGTTACAAGCCAGGAAACTATGGCTACACCTTC
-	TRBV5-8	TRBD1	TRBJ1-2	CASSNTGTGTYGYTF	TGTGCCAGCAGCAATACCGGGACAGGGACCTATGGCTACACCTTC
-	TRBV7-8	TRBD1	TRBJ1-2	CASSLAAGTGGVFGGYTF	TGTGCCAGCAGCTTAGCTGCCGGGACAGGGGGCGTTTTCGGTGGCTACACCTTC
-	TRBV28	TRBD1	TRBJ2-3	CASSEWDRGTDTQYF	TGTGCCAGCAGCGAATGGGACAGGGGGACAGATACGCAGTATTTT
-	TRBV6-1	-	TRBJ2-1	CASRTDPGPYNEQFF	TGTGCCAGCAGGACCGATCCAGGCCCCTACAATGAGCAGTTCTTC
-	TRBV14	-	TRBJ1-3	CASSRSGHTFSGNTIYF	TGTGCCAGCAGCCGCTCGGGACACACGTTCTCTGGAAACACCATATATTTT
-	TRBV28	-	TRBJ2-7	CASSPSRGRYEQYF	TGTGCCAGCAGTCCCTCCAGGGGGAGGTACGAGCAGTACTTC
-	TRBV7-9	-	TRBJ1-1	CSSRTGNTEAFF	TGTTCCAGCAGAACAGGAAACACTGAAGCTTTCTTT
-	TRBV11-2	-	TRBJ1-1	CASSLMDSSRAFF	TGTGCCAGCAGCTTAATGGACAGCTCCCGTGCTTTCTTT
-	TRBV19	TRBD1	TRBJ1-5	CASSIGDRGNQPQHF	TGTGCCAGTAGTATTGGGGACAGGGGAAATCAGCCCCAGCATTTT
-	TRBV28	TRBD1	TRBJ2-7	CASSSPGQGLSYEQYF	TGTGCCAGCAGTTCTCCAGGACAGGGGCTCTCCTACGAGCAGTACTTC
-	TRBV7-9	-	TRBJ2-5	CSSSSYQETQYF	TGTTCCAGCAGCAGCTACCAAGAGACCCAGTACTTC
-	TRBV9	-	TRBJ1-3	CASSVATGDLGNTIYF	TGTGCCAGCAGCGTAGCTACGGGGGATCTGGGAAACACCATATATTTT
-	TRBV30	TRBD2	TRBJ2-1	CAWSVAGGYNEQFF	TGTGCCTGGAGTGTGGCGGGGGGGTACAATGAGCAGTTCTTC
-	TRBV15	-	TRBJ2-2	CATSRDVFTGELFF	TGTGCCACCAGCAGAGATGTCTTCACCGGGGAGCTGTTTTTT
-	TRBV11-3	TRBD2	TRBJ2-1	CASSSLTSGRTEQFF	TGTGCCAGCAGCTCGCTGACTAGCGGGAGGACGGAGCAGTTCTTC
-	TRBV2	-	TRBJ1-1	CASKAGDTEAFF	TGTGCCAGCAAAGCGGGAGACACTGAAGCTTTCTTT
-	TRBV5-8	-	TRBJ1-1	CASSWPRAGRIDTEAFF	TGTGCCAGCAGCTGGCCTCGGGCAGGGAGGATCGACACTGAAGCTTTCTTT
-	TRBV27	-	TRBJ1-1	CASSYQTGAEAFF	TGTGCCAGCAGCTACCAGACAGGCGCTGAAGCTTTCTTT
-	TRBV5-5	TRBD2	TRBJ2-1	CASSLAGGGEYNEQFF	TGTGCCAGCAGCTTGGCTGGCGGGGGAGAGTACAATGAGCAGTTCTTC
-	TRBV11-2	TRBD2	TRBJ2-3	CASSPIRGTSGRRTDTQYF	TGTGCCAGCAGCCCAATCCGGGGGACTAGCGGGAGAAGGACAGATACGCAGTATTTT
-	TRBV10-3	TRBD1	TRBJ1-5	CAISDGTGGAGNQPQHF	TGTGCCATCAGTGATGGGACAGGGGGCGCGGGCAATCAGCCCCAGCATTTT
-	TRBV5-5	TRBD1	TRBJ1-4	CASSLPTGDEKLFF	TGTGCCAGCAGCTTGCCGACAGGGGATGAAAAACTGTTTTTT
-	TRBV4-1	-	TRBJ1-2	CASSQEGAQGLWGYTF	TGCGCCAGCAGCCAAGAAGGTGCGCAGGGGCTGTGGGGCTACACCTTC
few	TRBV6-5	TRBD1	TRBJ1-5	CASSYTGDQPQHF	TGTGCCAGCAGTTACACAGGGGATCAGCCCCAGCATTTT
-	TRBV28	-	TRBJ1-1	CASSLLVRENTEAFF	TGTGCCAGCAGCCTACTCGTCAGGGAGAACACTGAAGCTTTCTTT
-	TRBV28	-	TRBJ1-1	CASSSRLDTEAFF	TGTGCCAGCAGTTCACGGTTGGACACTGAAGCTTTCTTT